The rows below give T cell receptor beta chains drawn from one sample of a study of blood T cell repertoires in COVID-19. Measured with immunoSEQ multiplex PCR; TCRdb has only the in-frame clones, and not every one. The data show 23,000 or so clones, 81% seen once. Sequencing was done on a sample of peripheral blood. The receptors originated from a man between 65 and 80 years old with acute or convalescent COVID-19. Each CDR3 is given with its conserved first and last residue. D genes are given only for firm matches. The size of a clone is reported for some rows only, either as once, few or many, or as a class for expanded clones.

V: TRBV2
J: TRBJ1-5
size: -
D: -
length: 14
CDR3: CASRRGEGNQPQHF
DNA: TGTGCCAGCAGAAGAGGGGAGGGAAATCAGCCCCAGCATTTT

V: TRBV7-2
J: TRBJ2-1
size: -
D: -
length: 12
CDR3: CAIRSYPERQFF
DNA: TGTGCCATCCGATCCTACCCTGAACGGCAGTTCTTC

V: TRBV5-1
J: TRBJ1-2
size: once
D: -
length: 14
CDR3: CASSKEDSVDGYTF
DNA: TGCGCCAGCAGCAAGGAGGACAGTGTGGATGGCTACACCTTC

V: TRBV3-1/TRBV3-2
J: TRBJ2-3
size: -
D: TRBD1
length: 15
CDR3: CASSLGQTSTDTQYF
DNA: TGTGCCAGCAGCCTGGGACAGACTAGCACAGATACGCAGTATTTT

V: TRBV7-9
J: TRBJ1-2
size: once
D: -
length: 13
CDR3: CASSLPGNYGYTF
DNA: TGTGCCAGCAGCTTACCCGGTAACTATGGCTACACCTTC

V: TRBV7-2
J: TRBJ1-4
size: once
D: TRBD1
length: 17
CDR3: CASSLGGQGALEEKLFF
DNA: TGTGCCAGCAGCTTAGGGGGACAGGGGGCTTTAGAGGAAAAACTGTTTTTT

V: TRBV27
J: TRBJ2-5
size: -
D: -
length: 14
CDR3: CASSLQTQGETQYF
DNA: TGTGCCAGCAGTTTACAGACTCAGGGGGAGACCCAGTACTTC

V: TRBV11-3
J: TRBJ1-1
size: -
D: -
length: 17
CDR3: CASSLGRGTAGNTEAFF
DNA: TGTGCCAGCAGCTTAGGACGAGGAACTGCGGGGAACACTGAAGCTTTCTTT

V: TRBV3-1/TRBV3-2
J: TRBJ2-4
size: -
D: -
length: 11
CDR3: CASSLGDIQYF
DNA: TGTGCCAGCAGCCTCGGGGACATTCAGTACTTC

V: TRBV27
J: TRBJ2-5
size: -
D: TRBD1
length: 16
CDR3: CASRPITGGYQETQYF
DNA: TGTGCCAGCCGACCAATAACAGGGGGGTACCAAGAGACCCAGTACTTC

V: TRBV19
J: TRBJ1-5
size: -
D: TRBD1
length: 18
CDR3: CASTQTRPGQGAGQPQHF
DNA: TGTGCCAGTACCCAGACTCGCCCGGGACAGGGGGCAGGGCAGCCCCAGCATTTT

V: TRBV3-1/TRBV3-2
J: TRBJ1-6
size: -
D: -
length: 12
CDR3: CASSQSTTDLHF
DNA: TGTGCCAGCAGCCAATCCACTACGGACCTCCACTTT

V: TRBV4-1
J: TRBJ2-2
size: -
D: TRBD2
length: 17
CDR3: CASSQPLLAEEGGELFF
DNA: TGCGCCAGCAGCCAGCCTTTACTAGCGGAAGAGGGCGGGGAGCTGTTTTTT

V: TRBV9
J: TRBJ2-1
size: -
D: TRBD2
length: 17
CDR3: CASSPGAGGSSYNEQFF
DNA: TGTGCCAGCAGCCCCGGGGCGGGAGGAAGCTCCTACAATGAGCAGTTCTTC

V: TRBV24-1
J: TRBJ2-5
size: -
D: -
length: 13
CDR3: CATSGSGQETQYF
DNA: TGTGCCACCAGTGGAAGCGGCCAAGAGACCCAGTACTTC

V: TRBV7-9
J: TRBJ1-1
size: -
D: -
length: 14
CDR3: CASSFEGVSTEAFF
DNA: TGTGCCAGCAGCTTCGAGGGCGTATCCACTGAAGCTTTCTTT

V: TRBV7-2
J: TRBJ2-2
size: -
D: -
length: 14
CDR3: CASSLVGGTGELFF
DNA: TGTGCCAGCAGCTTAGTGGGCGGGACCGGGGAGCTGTTTTTT

V: TRBV12-3/TRBV12-4
J: TRBJ1-2
size: -
D: TRBD1
length: 12
CDR3: CASSPQGIGYTF
DNA: TGTGCCAGCAGTCCACAGGGGATAGGCTACACCTTC

V: TRBV9
J: TRBJ1-2
size: -
D: -
length: 13
CDR3: CASSSDRDYGYTF
DNA: TGTGCCAGCAGCTCAGACAGAGACTATGGCTACACCTTC

V: TRBV9
J: TRBJ1-1
size: -
D: -
length: 14
CDR3: CASSALGQGYEAFF
DNA: TGTGCCAGCAGCGCCCTGGGGCAGGGCTATGAAGCTTTCTTT

V: TRBV6-6
J: TRBJ1-2
size: -
D: -
length: 14
CDR3: CASSYPGEGHPSTF
DNA: TGTGCCAGCAGTTACCCGGGGGAAGGGCACCCCTCTACCTTC

V: TRBV7-7
J: TRBJ2-1
size: -
D: TRBD2
length: 18
CDR3: CASSLRAGVFASYNEQFF
DNA: TGTGCCAGCAGCTTACGAGCGGGAGTATTCGCCTCCTACAATGAGCAGTTCTTC

V: TRBV19
J: TRBJ1-1
size: -
D: TRBD1
length: 15
CDR3: CASSLSGTGGTEAFF
DNA: TGTGCCAGTAGTTTATCCGGGACAGGGGGGACTGAAGCTTTCTTT

V: TRBV2
J: TRBJ2-1
size: -
D: -
length: 16
CDR3: CASSEGLAEARNEQFF
DNA: TGTGCCAGCAGTGAGGGTTTGGCGGAGGCAAGGAATGAGCAGTTCTTC